The entry below gives a single T cell receptor beta chain sequence along with its context. Its antigen is unidentified. The record originates from a study of Graves' ophthalmopathy and Graves' hyperthyroidism. After removal of 4 bases from V and 8 bases from J, the junction contained 7 bases not matched to a gene. CDR3 size: 14 residues. Germline V gene data show CDR1 as PRHDT and CDR2 as FYEKMQ (reference sequence). Scientists amplified the TCR beta CDR3 regions from RNA transcripts. First-round RT-PCR with HTBI primers preceded a second-round multiplex PCR. TCRdb recomputed calls from the multiplex PCR reads with MiXCR, one row per CDR3 protein. The table lists fewer than 400,000 distinct CDR3 sequences, approximately 16% of them singletons. Findings and limits, study-wide: Among thyroid clonotypes expanded above 0.001 frequency, most also appeared in blood.

The chain couples TRBV13 to TRBJ2-4, with 8 nucleotides matching TRBD2. The source material was peripheral blood. This TCR derives from a young woman with Graves' ophthalmopathy. The CDR3 protein is CASSYRLAGYIQYF. The CDR3 DNA sequence: TGTGCCAGCAGCTATCGGCTAGCGGGCTACATTCAGTACTTC.